Below, 3 T cell receptor beta chains from the same sample are listed, as sequenced in a study of long-term antiretroviral therapy in people with HIV. The assay, immunoSEQ v3.0, was run at survey level. Profiling relied on immunoSEQ multiplex PCR, and the TCRdb table lists in-frame clones only, not all of them. The table has about 20,000 clones, around four fifths seen once. The specimen comprised unsorted PBMCs, sampled 1.2 years after starting antiretroviral therapy. These receptors all come from a woman aged 40 to 55 with HIV.

The chain couples TRBV7-9 to TRBJ2-2; D is perhaps TRBD2 (6 bases). This CDR3 contains 16 residues. Germline CDR1 and CDR2: SEHNR and FQNEAQ (reference sequence). V was pared by 5 bases and J by 5 bases, with 18 bases between. In DNA form, the CDR3 reads TGTGCCAGCAGCACCGGAGGGGCGGTAGGGACCGGGGAGCTGTTTTTT. This encodes CASSTGGAVGTGELFF.

V is TRBV27 and J is TRBJ1-4; 9 positions agree with TRBD1. Losses at the gene ends were 6 bases for V and 5 bases for J; bases not matched to a gene: 4. Germline V lookup: CDR1 MNHEY, CDR2 SMNVEV (reference sequence). The CDR3 extends over 14 amino acids. The CDR3 is CASRLTGGNEKLFF. The CDR3 bases are TGTGCCAGCAGATTGACAGGGGGGAATGAAAAACTGTTTTTT.

J is TRBJ2-4 and V is TRBV5-1; D uncertain. CDR3 length equals 15 residues. Trimming removed 3 bases from V and 0 bases from J, with 10 bases in between. CDR1 and CDR2 (germline): SGHRS, YFSETQ. The CDR3 region is CASSSKSEAKNIQYF. The CDR3 nucleotides read TGCGCCAGCAGCTCCAAGTCTGAAGCCAAAAACATTCAGTACTTC.